In its sample, the clone carrying this TCR beta chain was seen many times. Its antigen is currently unknown. This sample is drawn from a study of T cells in Graves' hyperthyroidism and ophthalmopathy. Overall study context: Sampling of peripheral blood happened at initial diagnosis, prior to any treatment. Findings and caveats of the study: Model output signaled ophthalmopathy a median approximately six months ahead of onset.

CDR1 is LGHDT, CDR2 YNNKEL, per germline (reference sequence). Trimming removed 1 base from V and 2 bases from J, with 15 bases in between. This CDR3 contains 16 residues. Stable Graves' hyperthyroidism meant no ophthalmopathy progression within 18 months. Out of over 7.5 ml of fresh peripheral blood came the PBMCs. Amplification of TCR beta CDR3 regions was performed using RNA transcripts as template. Initially, a first-round RT-PCR of the TCR CDR3 employed the HTBI primer set. TCRdb analysed the multiplex PCR reads with MiXCR anew, one entry per CDR3 protein. Altogether under 400,000 distinct CDR3 sequences are present, about 15% being singletons, with the ten largest covering more than 9.5%.

The TCR sequence derives from a woman aged 55-70 years with Graves' hyperthyroidism. The chain is built from TRBV3-1 and TRBJ2-7; TRBD2 might be the D (6 bases). Sequencing was carried out using blood. CDR3 in DNA: TGTGCCAGCAGCCAAGCCTTCGTCGGGGGAACCTACGAGCAGTACTTC. It translates to CASSQAFVGGTYEQYF.